The following is a TCR beta chain sequence with its context. Its antigen remains unidentified. No base quality information exists; no much larger clone differs at one position. This specimen comes from a study of blood T cell repertoires in COVID-19 (dated by TCRdb to 2020 to 2021). For the study in its entirety: Samples from collaborators originated in the United States, Italy and Spain and spanned both the acute and convalescent phases of COVID-19. Samples came from the ongoing ImmuneRACE study (first 160 participants) plus 1,254 subjects from 6 global collaborators. The repertoires were released in a freely available public database meant as a resource for research on the immune response to SARS-CoV-2. Sample metadata almost always included a de-identified subject ID, COVID-19 status, age in years and sex. The prospective study material was composed of cDNA or gDNA derived from T cells, B-cell-depleted T cells, or PBMCs. Subjects who had been exposed to COVID-19, were actively infected with it, or had recovered from it provided the deeply sampled blood TCRbeta repertoires that made up the dataset. Where available, HLA class I and class II types were taken from metadata supplied by the sample provider and were not determined by assay-based typing. Study-level results and caveats: Clinical and demographic metadata were provided uncurated, with the amount varying by source and participant.

The CDR3 measures 13 amino acids from cysteine to phenylalanine. The CDR3 DNA has 39 bases and is translated from base 1. V was cut back by 6 bases and J by 4 bases, leaving a gap of 12 bases between them. TCRbeta CDR3 regions were amplified from genomic DNA by means of the immunoSEQ Assay, a bias-controlled multiplex PCR. For the original study's pipeline: Within the assay, amplification of reference gene primers was used to estimate how many nucleated cells each sample contained. To quantify the absolute abundance of each unique TCRbeta CDR3 rearrangement, sequence reads were collapsed and filtered. For each sample, productive Simpson clonality was calculated as the square root of Simpson's diversity index over productive rearrangements. TCRdb provides this immuneACCESS table in a form limited to in-frame rearrangements. Some clones are lacking; in checked studies, under half of them reflect an unresolved V gene, and why the rest are absent is not known. Clone size and the V and J calls come from that table; the DNA yielded D and trimming. The sample data list some 56,000 clones, and around 82% of these were observed just once. 7.2% of the sample comes from the top ten.

Collaborating institutions collected whole blood in K2EDTA tubes following their own protocols. For TCRbeta analysis, collaborators shipped samples as frozen whole blood, isolated PBMCs, or DNA extracted from either of those sample types. Sequencing was carried out using peripheral blood. The sequence derives from a man between 60 and 75 years old with acute or convalescent COVID-19. The V and J segments used are TRBV12-3 or TRBV12-4 and TRBJ1-2; TRBD1 is a possible D gene, resting on 6 matching bases. CDR3 sequence: CASSSGQPYGYTF. The nucleotide sequence is given as TGTGCCAGCAGCTCTGGACAGCCCTATGGCTACACCTTC.